This passage covers 27 T cell receptor beta chains from one sample sequenced in a study of Tregs in tolerant kidney transplant recipients (dated by TCRdb to about 2019). Transplants used related donors with nonmyeloablative bone marrow transplantation; mixed chimerism was transient in the human trials. The method behind the library was the immunoSEQ multiplex PCR assay. Held by TCRdb, this immuneACCESS table contains in-frame sequences only and omits some clones. Under half of the omission traces to an unresolved V gene where checked; the cause of the rest is unknown. This sample has about 81,000 clones in its table, and 91% of those were observed once. Around 1.6% of the sample lies in the top ten. The sequencing here drew on CD4+ T cells from blood (PBMCs), taken 24 months after the transplant. The receptors come from a human patient who received a combined kidney and bone marrow transplant. Following a transplant, some T cells may be graft donor cells, not patient cells.

This chain links TRBV7-9 with TRBJ2-3; D not certain. Trimming took off 3 bases at V and 6 bases at J, with 7 bases between the two ends. CDR3 length: 12 amino acids. Germline lookup yields CDR1 SEHNR and CDR2 FQNEAQ (reference sequence). The CDR3 coding sequence is TGTGCCAGCAGCTTGCAGTCGGATACGCAGTATTTT. Protein product: CASSLQSDTQYF.

The chain is built from TRBV5-1 and TRBJ1-1; D not resolved. V was clipped by 4 bases and J by 1 base, with 11 bases between them. Germline CDR1 reads SGHRS; CDR2 reads YFSETQ. The CDR3 is made up of 14 amino acids. The CDR3 loop is CASSTTSQNTEAFF. In DNA, the CDR3 is TGCGCCAGCAGCACGACTAGTCAGAACACTGAAGCTTTCTTT.

In its sample, this clone was seen once. The chain joins TRBV2 to TRBJ2-3; the D is unclear. V was clipped by 4 bases and J by 0 bases, with 11 bases between them. This CDR3 has 15 residues. Per the germline V gene, CDR1 is SNHLY and CDR2 is FYNNEI. CDR3: CASSAVYSSTDTQYF. For the CDR3, the DNA is TGTGCCAGCAGTGCGGTGTATTCTAGCACAGATACGCAGTATTTT.

CDR3 protein: CASSTGPEEYNEQFF. Here the CDR3 DNA reads TGTGCCAGCAGCACGGGTCCTGAAGAATACAATGAGCAGTTCTTC. The chain is built from TRBV7-9 and TRBJ2-1; no firm D call. Trimming removed 5 bases at V and 4 bases at J, with 15 bases between. The CDR3 sequence is 15 residues long. Germline CDR1 and CDR2: SEHNR and FQNEAQ (reference sequence). Filled out from reference TRBV7-9 and TRBJ2-1, the complete variable domain reads DTGVSQNPRHKITKRGQNVTFRCDPISEHNRLYWYRQTLGQGPEFLTYFQNEAQLEKSRLLSDRFSAERPKGSFSTLEIQRTEQGDSAMYLCASSTGPEEYNEQFFGPGTRLTVL.

The genes are TRBV5-4 and TRBJ2-1; D call uncertain. The CDR3 runs to 14 residues. Trimming removed 4 bases at V and 7 bases at J, with 15 bases between. Germline V gene data show CDR1 as SGHNT and CDR2 as YYREEE (reference sequence). The CDR3 coding sequence is TGTGCCAGCAGCCTCACGAGAGATCGGAATGAGCAGTTCTTC. The encoded protein is CASSLTRDRNEQFF.

CDR3 nucleotides: TGTGCCAGCAGTACGGGACAGGGCATTCAGCCCCAGCATTTT. Its protein product is CASSTGQGIQPQHF. The genes are TRBV28 and TRBJ1-5, with 9 bases matching TRBD1. This CDR3 is built from 14 residues. The germline V gene has CDR1 MDHEN and CDR2 SYDVKM. Trimming at V came to 5 bases and at J to 6 bases, leaving 5 bases not matched to a gene. Complete variable domain (other parts from reference TRBV28 and TRBJ1-5): DVKVTQSSRYLVKRTGEKVFLECVQDMDHENMFWYRQDPGLGLRLIYFSYDVKMKEKGDIPEGYSVSREKKERFSLILESASTNQTSMYLCASSTGQGIQPQHFGDGTRLSIL.

The genes are TRBV7-2 and TRBJ2-1; 13 bases align to TRBD2. This CDR3 region has 13 residues. With V trimmed by 5 bases and J by 15 bases, 7 bases remained unmatched. Looked up from germline, CDR1 is SGHTA and CDR2 is FQGNSA. CDR3 nucleotide sequence: TGTGCCAGCAGCGGATTGGGACTAGCGGGAACGTTCTTC. Translating it yields CASSGLGLAGTFF.

The chain recombines TRBV7-6 with TRBJ2-7, with D unresolved. The CDR3 runs 13 residues. Per germline, CDR1 SGHVS and CDR2 FNYEAQ. The germline V and J ends were trimmed by 1 base and 4 bases, with 8 bases remaining between them. CDR3 residues: CASSLDPSYEQYF. The CDR3 DNA reads as TGTGCCAGCAGCTTAGATCCGAGTTACGAGCAGTACTTC.

This sequence joins TRBV28 and TRBJ1-4, with 7 nucleotides matching TRBD1. From germline, CDR1 is MDHEN and CDR2 SYDVKM. This CDR3 has 15 amino acids. V gave up 4 bases and J gave up 4 bases; unmatched junction bases: 6. CDR3 DNA sequence: TGTGCCAGCAGTTGGCCGGGACAGCATAATGAAAAACTGTTTTTT. Protein: CASSWPGQHNEKLFF. The whole variable domain, remainder taken from reference TRBV28 and TRBJ1-4, is DVKVTQSSRYLVKRTGEKVFLECVQDMDHENMFWYRQDPGLGLRLIYFSYDVKMKEKGDIPEGYSVSREKKERFSLILESASTNQTSMYLCASSWPGQHNEKLFFGSGTQLSVL.

The V and J genes are TRBV28 and TRBJ1-3; a weak D match, TRBD1 (5 bases). The CDR3 contains 13 residues. The germline CDR1 and CDR2 sequences are MDHEN and SYDVKM. The germline V and J ends were trimmed by 8 bases and 2 bases, with 10 bases remaining between them. CDR3 amino acids: CASAGHPGNTIYF. CDR3 in DNA: TGTGCCAGCGCAGGGCATCCTGGAAACACCATATATTTT.

The chain employs TRBV4-3 and TRBJ1-2; TRBD1 might be the D (5 bases). V was shortened by 2 bases and J by 7 bases, with 20 bases between the two germline ends. Germline V gene sequence: CDR1 LGHNA, CDR2 YSLEER. The CDR3 runs 16 residues. The DNA of the CDR3 is TGCGCCAGCAGCCAAAACGAGGGAGGGGTATACATTGGCTACACCTTC. It codes for CASSQNEGGVYIGYTF.

The chain has TRBV6-6 and TRBJ1-5, with D perhaps matching TRBD1 (6 bases). The CDR3 length is 16 residues. Looked up from germline, CDR1 is MNHNY and CDR2 is SVGAGI (reference sequence). Trimming shortened V by 2 bases and J by 0 bases, and 11 bases separated the two germline ends. The CDR3 loop reads CASSYRTVYSNQPQHF. DNA for the CDR3: TGTGCCAGCAGTTACCGGACAGTTTATAGCAATCAGCCCCAGCATTTT.

The rearrangement links TRBV4-2 to TRBJ2-3; no clear D. Trimming pared 0 bases from V and 2 bases from J, leaving 12 bases between. CDR1 is LGHNA and CDR2 is YNFKEQ in the germline V gene. The CDR3 has 16 residues. CDR3 region: CASSQDWVQNTDTQYF. The CDR3 DNA reads as TGTGCCAGCAGCCAAGATTGGGTACAGAACACAGATACGCAGTATTTT.

Turning to this clone: Relative to the germline gene, one junction end is altered; a read error may explain this. This chain connects TRBV11-1 to TRBJ1-1; D is perhaps TRBD1 (6 bases). This CDR3 comprises 11 residues. Germline V gene sequence: CDR1 SGHAT, CDR2 FQDESV (reference sequence). This CDR3 reads CASSSVGEGHF. CDR3 sequence (DNA): TGTGCCAGCAGCTCAGTTGGGGAGGGACACTTT. The full variable domain, with the rest looked up from reference TRBV11-1 and TRBJ1-1, is EAEVAQSPRYKITEKSQAVAFWCDPISGHATLYWYRQILGQGPELLVQFQDESVVDDSQLPKDRFSAERLKGVDSTLKIQPAELGDSAMYLCASSSVGEGHFGQGTRLTVV.

The V call is TRBV6-1, the J call TRBJ2-1; D may be TRBD2 (5 bases). Germline V gene data show CDR1 as MNHNS and CDR2 as SASEGT. Trimming took 11 bases from V and 3 from J, leaving 20 bases between them. The CDR3 is 15 residues long. CDR3 coding DNA: TGTGCCGGTCGCCAAAGCGGAAAGGGCTACAATGAGCAGTTCTTC. Encoded protein: CAGRQSGKGYNEQFF.

V is TRBV4-2 and J is TRBJ1-2; weak D call: TRBD1 (6 bases). Germline lookup yields CDR1 LGHNA and CDR2 YNFKEQ. Between the trimmed V and J ends, which lost 4 bases and 1 base, there was a span of 19 bases. The CDR3 contains 17 residues. In DNA form, the CDR3 reads TGTGCCAGCAGCCGCCAAACCTCAGGGGCCCTTAACTATGGCTACACCTTC. Amino acids: CASSRQTSGALNYGYTF.

The chain uses TRBV5-6 and TRBJ1-2; D is possibly TRBD1 (6 bases). Germline V gene data show CDR1 as SGHDT and CDR2 as YYEEEE. The CDR3 is made up of 15 amino acids. The V end was cut by 5 bases, the J end by 7 bases, with 21 bases between. CDR3 coding DNA: TGTGCCAGCAGGGCCGGGACACCGACCTTGGGTGGCTACACCTTC. This gives the protein CASRAGTPTLGGYTF. Full variable domain (remainder filled in from reference TRBV5-6 and TRBJ1-2): DAGVTQSPTHLIKTRGQQVTLRCSPKSGHDTVSWYQQALGQGPQFIFQYYEEEERQRGNFPDRFSGHQFPNYSSELNVNALLLGDSALYLCASRAGTPTLGGYTFGSGTRLTVV.

The V call is TRBV19, the J call TRBJ2-5; TRBD1 aligns across 7 bases. The CDR3 extends over 16 amino acids. In germline, CDR1 is LNHDA, CDR2 SQIVND (reference sequence). J gave up 6 bases and V 5 bases, and 15 bases lay outside the gene matches. The CDR3 protein is CASSPRYRGRGKTQYF. CDR3 in DNA: TGTGCCAGTAGTCCCCGTTACAGGGGAAGGGGGAAGACCCAGTACTTC. Combining the CDR3 with reference TRBV19 and TRBJ2-5 gives the whole variable domain DGGITQSPKYLFRKEGQNVTLSCEQNLNHDAMYWYRQDPGQGLRLIYYSQIVNDFQKGDIAEGYSVSREKKESFPLTVTSAQKNPTAFYLCASSPRYRGRGKTQYFGPGTRLLVL.

The chain uses TRBV10-3 and TRBJ2-7, with 12 bases identical to TRBD2. The CDR3 spans 14 residues. The V gene end was trimmed by 10 bases and the J gene end by 0 bases; junction bases not matched to a gene: 4. The germline CDR1 and CDR2 sequences are ENHRY and SYGVKD. DNA for the CDR3: TGTGCCACCTCTAGCGGGGGGGCCTCCTACGAGCAGTACTTC. Translated, it gives CATSSGGASYEQYF.

The table lists this clone with a count of one. The chain employs TRBV19 and TRBJ2-2, with 9 bases identical to TRBD1. This CDR3 has 17 residues. The germline CDR1 and CDR2 sequences are LNHDA and SQIVND (reference sequence). With V trimmed by 3 bases and J by 4 bases, 9 bases remained unmatched. The CDR3 coding sequence is TGTGCCAGTAGTATCATTGGAAAGACAGGGGGCACCGGGGAGCTGTTTTTT. This translates into CASSIIGKTGGTGELFF.

This chain joins TRBV4-1 and TRBJ2-3; D not resolved. Germline-derived CDR1 and CDR2 are MGHRA and YSYEKL. V lost 4 bases and J lost 5, with 16 bases in between. This CDR3 has 15 residues. The CDR3 nucleotides are TGCGCCAGCAGCCTCCGGTCCACAGTTGGAGATACGCAGTATTTT. Its protein product is CASSLRSTVGDTQYF.

The chain uses TRBV27 and TRBJ2-3; a possible D gene is TRBD2 (6 bases). CDR1 and CDR2 (germline): MNHEY, SMNVEV (reference sequence). Trimming removed 4 bases at V and 6 bases at J, with 11 bases between. This CDR3 region has 13 residues. CDR3 nucleotide sequence: TGTGCCAGCAGTTCCCCGGGAGCCGATACGCAGTATTTT. It encodes CASSSPGADTQYF.

This clone was counted only a few times. The rearrangement links TRBV27 to TRBJ1-2, with D maybe TRBD1 (6 bases). V was clipped by 0 bases and J by 8 bases, with 16 bases between them. This CDR3 comprises 15 residues. Per germline, CDR1 MNHEY and CDR2 SMNVEV (reference sequence). CDR3 loop: CASSLSKGGLWGYTF. As DNA, the CDR3 is TGTGCCAGCAGTTTATCGAAGGGGGGGTTGTGGGGCTACACCTTC.

The chain recombines TRBV4-3 with TRBJ1-2, with D uncertain. The CDR3 is 13 residues long. V was shortened by 3 bases and J by 3 bases, with 8 bases between the two germline ends. Germline lookup yields CDR1 LGHNA and CDR2 YSLEER. CDR3 DNA sequence: TGCGCCAGCAGCCAGAGGTTGGACTATGGCTACACCTTC. It encodes CASSQRLDYGYTF.

This chain connects TRBV13 to TRBJ1-2; 9 bases agree with TRBD1. CDR3 length: 14 residues. In germline, CDR1 is PRHDT, CDR2 FYEKMQ (reference sequence). The ends lost 2 bases at V and 8 bases at J; junction bases unmatched: 6. CDR3 bases: TGTGCCAGCAGCTTAAAACAGGGGGCTAGGGGCTACACCTTC. Translated: CASSLKQGARGYTF.

The genes are TRBV29-1 and TRBJ2-7, with 7 bases identical to TRBD1. Germline V gene data show CDR1 as SQVTM and CDR2 as ANQGSEA. Trimming removed 6 bases from V and 7 bases from J; junction bases left unmatched: 6. The CDR3 contains 11 residues. The CDR3 spells CSVLTGQEQYF. The CDR3 DNA follows: TGCAGCGTCCTGACAGGGCAAGAGCAGTACTTC.

The chain is built from TRBV7-3 and TRBJ2-1; TRBD2 might be the D (5 bases). The germline V gene has CDR1 SGHTA and CDR2 FQGTGA. The CDR3 covers 14 residues. Trimming stripped 2 bases from V and 5 bases from J, with 10 bases between. This chain's CDR3 is CASSLGGSHNEQFF. Here the CDR3 DNA reads TGTGCCAGCAGCTTAGGCGGGTCCCACAATGAGCAGTTCTTC.